Each of the 27 T cell receptor beta chains below was sequenced from the same sample in a study of cytomegalovirus exposure and HLA in healthy donors. PCR was performed using 60 Vbeta and 13 Jbeta primers. Some clones are missing from TCRdb's copy, which holds only in-frame ones; the method was immunoSEQ multiplex PCR. The data hold some 210,000 clones, with around 83% observed a single time. Sequencing was done on a sample of PBMCs. The receptor set was obtained from a woman aged 45-65 years in good health and CMV-seropositive.

V usage is TRBV2 and J usage is TRBJ2-1, with D possibly TRBD2 on 5 matching bases. The germline V gene encodes CDR1 SNHLY and CDR2 FYNNEI. CDR3 length equals 14 residues. V was clipped by 4 bases and J by 2 bases, with 9 bases between them. Here the CDR3 DNA reads TGTGCCAGCAGTGCGGACGGGGCCTACAATGAGCAGTTCTTC. It is translated as CASSADGAYNEQFF.

V gene TRBV9 combines with J gene TRBJ1-2, with 10 bases matching TRBD1. The CDR3 is made up of 14 amino acids. CDR1 is SGDLS, CDR2 YYNGEE, per germline. J gave up 11 bases and V 0 bases, and 7 bases lay outside the gene matches. CDR3 sequence (DNA): TGTGCCAGCAGCGTAGTTGGACAGGGGGGTGTTTACACCTTC. Translating gives CASSVVGQGGVYTF.

This sequence joins TRBV10-3 and TRBJ1-1, with D maybe TRBD1 (5 bases). Per the germline V gene, CDR1 is ENHRY and CDR2 is SYGVKD. Deletions cut 6 bases from V and 0 bases from J, with 8 bases between. The CDR3 contains 13 residues. The CDR3 loop is CAISRQMNTEAFF. CDR3 sequence (DNA): TGTGCCATCAGCCGACAGATGAACACTGAAGCTTTCTTT.

V usage is TRBV30 and J usage is TRBJ1-2; no firm D call. Per the germline V gene, CDR1 is GTSNPN and CDR2 is SVGIG (reference sequence). The CDR3 runs 13 residues. Trimming removed 2 bases from V and 2 bases from J, with 9 bases in between. CDR3 sequence (DNA): TGTGCCTGGAGTTGGGCCCCCAACTATGGCTACACCTTC. Amino acids: CAWSWAPNYGYTF.

The chain joins TRBV7-3 to TRBJ2-1, with no clear D. With 5 bases removed from V and 4 bases from J, the gap between germline ends came to 9 bases. The CDR3 totals 13 residues. Germline assignment: CDR1 SGHTA and CDR2 FQGTGA. The CDR3: CASSLPPYNEQFF. The CDR3 region has the DNA TGTGCCAGCAGCCTCCCTCCGTACAATGAGCAGTTCTTC.

V usage is TRBV7-2 and J usage is TRBJ1-2, with TRBD1 identical over 8 bases. Germline V lookup: CDR1 SGHTA, CDR2 FQGNSA. V gave up 2 bases and J gave up 6 bases; unmatched junction bases: 8. This CDR3 contains 15 residues. Here the CDR3 reads CASSLRQGSLNGYTF. The CDR3 region has the DNA TGTGCCAGCAGCTTAAGACAGGGGTCTTTGAATGGCTACACCTTC.

The rearrangement links TRBV15 to TRBJ1-6, with D possibly matching TRBD1 (6 bases). Trimming stripped 5 bases from V and 10 bases from J, with 15 bases between. This CDR3 comprises 14 residues. Germline values: CDR1 LNHNV, CDR2 YYDKDF (reference sequence). This chain's CDR3 is CATSRRQGFSPLHF. CDR3 DNA: TGTGCCACCAGCCGGAGGCAGGGGTTCTCACCCCTCCACTTT.

The chain uses TRBV19 and TRBJ2-7, with a possible D match to TRBD1 (6 bases). The V end lost 8 bases, the J end lost 2 bases, and 19 bases lay between the germline ends. Germline V gives CDR1 LNHDA, CDR2 SQIVND (reference sequence). This CDR3 spans 15 amino acids. CDR3 nucleotide sequence: TGTGCCAGTCGAACGCTCCACAGGGCACCCTACGAGCAGTACTTC. Translated, it gives CASRTLHRAPYEQYF.

V is TRBV10-3 and J is TRBJ2-6; D is perhaps TRBD1 (5 bases). The CDR3 has 15 amino acids. CDR1 ENHRY and CDR2 SYGVKD come from the germline V gene. V was trimmed by 2 bases and J by 2 bases, leaving 7 bases between them. CDR3 sequence reads: CAISERGTGANVLTF. CDR3 in DNA: TGTGCCATCAGTGAGAGGGGTACTGGGGCCAACGTCCTGACTTTC.

The chain uses TRBV30 and TRBJ1-2, with 9 bases aligning to TRBD1. The V gene end was trimmed by 8 bases and the J gene end by 5 bases; junction bases not matched to a gene: 12. Germline CDR1 GTSNPN, CDR2 SVGIG (reference sequence). This CDR3 has 14 residues. The CDR3 protein is CADGTTGQGYGYTF. The CDR3 DNA is TGTGCCGACGGTACCACGGGACAGGGATATGGCTACACCTTC.

This clone was observed a few times. The chain couples TRBV2 to TRBJ1-4, with TRBD1 as a possible D gene (5 bases). V lost 4 bases and J 8 bases, leaving 14 bases between the germline ends. This CDR3 is built from 14 residues. CDR1 is SNHLY, CDR2 FYNNEI, per germline. DNA of the CDR3: TGTGCCAGCAGTGTTAGCAGGGTTGCGGAAAAACTGTTTTTT. Protein sequence: CASSVSRVAEKLFF.

The V call is TRBV5-1, the J call TRBJ1-2; a possible D gene is TRBD1 (5 bases). The ends were cut back, 2 bases at V and 2 bases at J, with 13 bases in the middle. The CDR3 totals 15 residues. Germline CDR1 and CDR2: SGHRS and YFSETQ. The CDR3 bases are TGCGCCAGCAGCTTAGCGGGGACGGAGAACTATGGCTACACCTTC. Protein product: CASSLAGTENYGYTF.

The rearrangement joins TRBV4-3 to TRBJ1-6; TRBD1 matches at 8 bases. This CDR3 is 17 amino acids long. V trimming: 0 bases; J trimming: 7 bases; junction bases outside the gene matches: 8. CDR1 and CDR2 (germline): LGHNA, YSLEER. The DNA for the CDR3 is TGCGCCAGCAGCCAAGACCTGTGGGACAGGTCAAATTCACCCCTCCACTTT. It specifies CASSQDLWDRSNSPLHF.

This rearrangement joins TRBV6-5 to TRBJ2-7; tentatively, D is TRBD1 (6 bases). Germline assignment: CDR1 MNHEY and CDR2 SVGAGI. There are 13 residues in the CDR3. Trimming removed 4 bases at V and 1 base at J, with 8 bases between. The CDR3: CASSWDTSYEQYF. The CDR3 bases are TGTGCCAGCAGTTGGGACACTTCCTACGAGCAGTACTTC.

Here the CDR3 DNA reads TGTGCCAGCAGCTTTCTCGGGACAGGGGCGAGCACTGAAGCTTTCTTT. Translated: CASSFLGTGASTEAFF. The chain has TRBV9 and TRBJ1-1; 10 nucleotides line up with TRBD1. The V and J ends lost 4 bases and 4 bases, in that order; junction bases with no gene match: 10. CDR1 and CDR2 (germline): SGDLS, YYNGEE. The CDR3 covers 16 residues.

The chain employs TRBV7-2 and TRBJ2-4; TRBD2 agrees at 7 bases. Germline V gene lookup returns CDR1 SGHTA and CDR2 FQGNSA. The CDR3 covers 17 residues. With V trimmed by 2 bases and J by 6 bases, 13 bases remained unmatched. CDR3 sequence: CASSLSPAVGLLNIQYF. CDR3 DNA: TGTGCCAGCAGCTTATCCCCCGCCGTGGGACTATTAAACATTCAGTACTTC.

In nucleotides, the CDR3 is TGCGCCAGCAGCCAAGGGGGGGGCAGGCCCTATGGCTACACCTTC. Encoded protein: CASSQGGGRPYGYTF. The chain employs TRBV4-1 and TRBJ1-2; tentatively, D is TRBD1 (6 bases). Trimming pared 1 base from V and 4 bases from J, leaving 13 bases between. The CDR3 runs to 15 residues. Germline V gene data show CDR1 as MGHRA and CDR2 as YSYEKL.

The V call is TRBV30, the J call TRBJ2-6; D is ambiguous. In germline, CDR1 is GTSNPN, CDR2 SVGIG (reference sequence). The CDR3 spans 15 residues. With 0 bases removed from V and 0 bases from J, the gap between germline ends came to 6 bases. CDR3 coding DNA: TGTGCCTGGAGTGTGGGCAGCTCTGGGGCCAACGTCCTGACTTTC. It encodes CAWSVGSSGANVLTF.

The rearrangement joins TRBV28 to TRBJ1-4; TRBD1 aligns across 9 bases. This CDR3 spans 15 amino acids. V was clipped by 3 bases and J by 7 bases; unmatched bases: 6. Germline CDR1 MDHEN, CDR2 SYDVKM. The CDR3 region has the DNA TGTGCCAGCAGTTTTTCCGGGACAGGGAGTGAAAAACTGTTTTTT. It codes for CASSFSGTGSEKLFF.

The V call is TRBV5-1, the J call TRBJ1-1, with TRBD1 as a possible D gene (5 bases). CDR1 and CDR2 from the germline V gene are SGHRS and YFSETQ. V lost 0 bases and J 5 bases, leaving 5 bases between the germline ends. The CDR3 is 12 amino acids. CDR3 DNA: TGCGCCAGCAGCTTGGAGGGGACTGAAGCTTTCTTT. This gives the protein CASSLEGTEAFF.

The chain recombines TRBV27 with TRBJ2-5; a weak D match, TRBD1 (6 bases). Germline CDR1 is MNHEY and CDR2 is SMNVEV (reference sequence). Trimming pared 4 bases from V and 4 bases from J, leaving 19 bases between. The CDR3 sequence is 16 residues long. The CDR3 reads CASSSTLQGRRETQYF. The CDR3 DNA is TGTGCCAGCAGTTCAACCCTACAGGGAAGAAGAGAGACCCAGTACTTC.

The chain employs TRBV19 and TRBJ1-6; 9 nucleotides align to TRBD1. CDR1 is LNHDA and CDR2 is SQIVND in the germline V gene (reference sequence). This CDR3 spans 16 amino acids. Trimming at V came to 6 bases and at J to 7 bases, leaving 10 bases not matched to a gene. CDR3 coding DNA: TGTGCCAGTAGGAAAACCGGGACAGGGACAAATTCACCCCTCCACTTT. Translated: CASRKTGTGTNSPLHF. Complete variable domain (other parts from reference TRBV19 and TRBJ1-6): DGGITQSPKYLFRKEGQNVTLSCEQNLNHDAMYWYRQDPGQGLRLIYYSQIVNDFQKGDIAEGYSVSREKKESFPLTVTSAQKNPTAFYLCASRKTGTGTNSPLHFGNGTRLTVT.

The chain employs TRBV6-6 and TRBJ1-2; 10 bases map to TRBD1. After removal of 3 bases from V and 6 bases from J, the junction contained 7 bases not matched to a gene. Germline assignment: CDR1 MNHNY and CDR2 SVGAGI (reference sequence). The CDR3 extends over 15 amino acids. The CDR3: CASSYTGTGANGYTF. CDR3 DNA sequence: TGTGCCAGCAGTTATACCGGGACAGGGGCGAATGGCTACACCTTC.

This chain joins TRBV9 and TRBJ1-1, with D perhaps TRBD1 (5 bases). Germline loops: CDR1 SGDLS, CDR2 YYNGEE. This CDR3 region has 15 residues. The germline V and J ends were trimmed by 5 bases and 3 bases, with 17 bases remaining between them. The CDR3 sequence is CASSEGTGRYTEAFF. CDR3 DNA: TGTGCCAGCAGTGAAGGTACAGGACGGTACACTGAAGCTTTCTTT.

V is TRBV5-4 and J is TRBJ2-2; a possible D gene is TRBD1 (6 bases). The V end lost 2 bases, the J end lost 6 bases, and 11 bases lay between the germline ends. The length of the CDR3 is 14 residues. Germline CDR1 SGHNT, CDR2 YYREEE (reference sequence). The CDR3 bases are TGTGCCAGCAGCTTCGGGACAATGGCCGGGGAGCTGTTTTTT. Translation gives CASSFGTMAGELFF. The full variable domain, in which reference TRBV5-4 and TRBJ2-2 provide the parts outside the CDR3, is ETGVTQSPTHLIKTRGQQVTLRCSSQSGHNTVSWYQQALGQGPQFIFQYYREEENGRGNFPPRFSGLQFPNYSSELNVNALELDDSALYLCASSFGTMAGELFFGEGSRLTVL.

The rearrangement joins TRBV29-1 to TRBJ2-7; 8 bases align to TRBD2. The ends lost 4 bases at V and 0 bases at J; junction bases unmatched: 11. The germline gives CDR1 SQVTM, CDR2 ANQGSEA. The CDR3 is 16 amino acids. CDR3 nucleotide sequence: TGCAGCGTTGCGCGTTTGGCTAGCGGGTACTCCTACGAGCAGTACTTC. It specifies CSVARLASGYSYEQYF.

This chain joins TRBV7-6 and TRBJ2-1; a weak D match, TRBD1 (5 bases). CDR3 size: 13 residues. The V end was cut by 4 bases, the J end by 4 bases, with 8 bases between. Germline CDR1 and CDR2: SGHVS and FNYEAQ. In nucleotides, the CDR3 is TGTGCCAGCAGCTATCGACAGTACAATGAGCAGTTCTTC. Translated: CASSYRQYNEQFF.